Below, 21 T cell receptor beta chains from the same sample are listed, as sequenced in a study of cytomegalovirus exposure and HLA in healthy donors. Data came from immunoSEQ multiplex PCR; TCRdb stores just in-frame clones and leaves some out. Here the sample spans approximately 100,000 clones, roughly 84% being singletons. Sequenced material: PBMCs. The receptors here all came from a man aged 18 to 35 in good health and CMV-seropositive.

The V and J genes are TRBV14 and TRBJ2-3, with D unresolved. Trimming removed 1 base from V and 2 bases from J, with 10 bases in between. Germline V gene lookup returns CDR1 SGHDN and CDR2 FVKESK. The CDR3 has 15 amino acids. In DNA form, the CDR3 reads TGTGCCAGCAGCCAAGTTCGCGGTAACACAGATACGCAGTATTTT. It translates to CASSQVRGNTDTQYF.

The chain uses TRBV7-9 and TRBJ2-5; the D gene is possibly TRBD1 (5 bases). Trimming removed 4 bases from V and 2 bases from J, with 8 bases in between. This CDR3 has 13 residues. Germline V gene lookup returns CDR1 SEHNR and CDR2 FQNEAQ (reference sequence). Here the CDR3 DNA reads TGTGCCAGCAGCTACGACAGACAAGAGACCCAGTACTTC. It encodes CASSYDRQETQYF.

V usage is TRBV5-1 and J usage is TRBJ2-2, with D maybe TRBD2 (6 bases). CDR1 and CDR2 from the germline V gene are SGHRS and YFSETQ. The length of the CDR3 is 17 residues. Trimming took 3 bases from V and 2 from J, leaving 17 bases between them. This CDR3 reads CASSSQLRGINTGELFF. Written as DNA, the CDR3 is TGCGCCAGCAGCTCCCAGCTCCGGGGGATCAACACCGGGGAGCTGTTTTTT. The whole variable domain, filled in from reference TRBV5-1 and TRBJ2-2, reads KAGVTQTPRYLIKTRGQQVTLSCSPISGHRSVSWYQQTPGQGLQFLFEYFSETQRNKGNFPGRFSGRQFSNSRSEMNVSTLELGDSALYLCASSSQLRGINTGELFFGEGSRLTVL.

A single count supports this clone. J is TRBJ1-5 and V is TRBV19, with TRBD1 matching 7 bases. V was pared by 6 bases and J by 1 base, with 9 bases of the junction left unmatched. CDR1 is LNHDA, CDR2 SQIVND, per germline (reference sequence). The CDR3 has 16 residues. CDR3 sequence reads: CASRIQGIGSNQPQHF. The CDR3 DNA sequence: TGTGCCAGTAGAATACAGGGGATCGGCAGCAATCAGCCCCAGCATTTT. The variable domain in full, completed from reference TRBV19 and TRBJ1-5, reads DGGITQSPKYLFRKEGQNVTLSCEQNLNHDAMYWYRQDPGQGLRLIYYSQIVNDFQKGDIAEGYSVSREKKESFPLTVTSAQKNPTAFYLCASRIQGIGSNQPQHFGDGTRLSIL.

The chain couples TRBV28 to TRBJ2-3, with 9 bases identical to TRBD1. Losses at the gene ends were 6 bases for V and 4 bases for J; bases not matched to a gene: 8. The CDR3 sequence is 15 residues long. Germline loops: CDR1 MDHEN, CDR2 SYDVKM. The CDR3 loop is CASSTGGAPADTQYF. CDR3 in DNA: TGTGCCAGCAGCACAGGGGGCGCCCCGGCAGATACGCAGTATTTT.

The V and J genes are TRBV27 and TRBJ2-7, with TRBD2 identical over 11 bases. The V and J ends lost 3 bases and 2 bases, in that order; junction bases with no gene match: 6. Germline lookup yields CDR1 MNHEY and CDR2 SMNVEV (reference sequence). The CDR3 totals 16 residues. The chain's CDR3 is CASSFFLAGGPYEQYF. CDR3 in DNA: TGTGCCAGCAGTTTTTTCCTAGCGGGAGGACCCTACGAGCAGTACTTC.

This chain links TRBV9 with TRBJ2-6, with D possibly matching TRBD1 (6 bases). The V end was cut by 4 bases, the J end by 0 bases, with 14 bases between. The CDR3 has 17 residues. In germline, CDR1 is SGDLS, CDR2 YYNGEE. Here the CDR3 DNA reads TGTGCCAGCAGCCGAGACAGGCGAAACTCTGGGGCCAACGTCCTGACTTTC. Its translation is CASSRDRRNSGANVLTF.

The CDR3 nucleotides read TGTGCCAGCAGCTTCCTCACGGTCGGAGAGACCCAGTACTTC. Protein product: CASSFLTVGETQYF. This sequence joins TRBV7-9 and TRBJ2-5, with D uncertain. Germline V lookup: CDR1 SEHNR, CDR2 FQNEAQ (reference sequence). This CDR3 spans 14 amino acids. V was cut by 3 bases and J by 4 bases, with 12 bases left in between.

The DNA of the CDR3 is TGTGCCATCAGCCCCAATTTGGGTAGCGGGAGCTTTAGCACAGATACGCAGTATTTT. Residues: CAISPNLGSGSFSTDTQYF. The chain carries TRBV10-3 and TRBJ2-3, with 9 bases aligning to TRBD2. Per the germline V gene, CDR1 is ENHRY and CDR2 is SYGVKD. The CDR3 contains 19 residues. Trimming at V came to 6 bases and at J to 0 bases, leaving 16 bases not matched to a gene.

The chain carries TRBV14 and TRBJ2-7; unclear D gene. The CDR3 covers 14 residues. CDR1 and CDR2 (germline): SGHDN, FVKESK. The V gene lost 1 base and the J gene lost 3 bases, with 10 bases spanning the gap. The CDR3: CASSQGGSYYEQYF. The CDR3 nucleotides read TGTGCCAGCAGCCAAGGAGGCTCTTACTACGAGCAGTACTTC. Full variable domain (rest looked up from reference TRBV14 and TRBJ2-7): EAGVTQFPSHSVIEKGQTVTLRCDPISGHDNLYWYRRVMGKEIKFLLHFVKESKQDESGMPNNRFLAERTGGTYSTLKVQPAELEDSGVYFCASSQGGSYYEQYFGPGTRLTVT.

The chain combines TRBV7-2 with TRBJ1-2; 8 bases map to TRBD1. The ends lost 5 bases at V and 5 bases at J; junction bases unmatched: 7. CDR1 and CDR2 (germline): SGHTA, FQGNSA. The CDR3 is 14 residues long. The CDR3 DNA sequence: TGTGCCAGCAGCCCCCAGGGGGCGCCTTATGGCTACACCTTC. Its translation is CASSPQGAPYGYTF.

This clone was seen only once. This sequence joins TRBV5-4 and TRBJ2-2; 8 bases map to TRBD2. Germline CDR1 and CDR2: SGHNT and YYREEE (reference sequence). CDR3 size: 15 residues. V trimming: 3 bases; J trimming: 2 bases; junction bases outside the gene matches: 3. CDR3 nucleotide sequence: TGTGCCAGCAGCTGGGGACTAGACAACACCGGGGAGCTGTTTTTT. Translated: CASSWGLDNTGELFF.

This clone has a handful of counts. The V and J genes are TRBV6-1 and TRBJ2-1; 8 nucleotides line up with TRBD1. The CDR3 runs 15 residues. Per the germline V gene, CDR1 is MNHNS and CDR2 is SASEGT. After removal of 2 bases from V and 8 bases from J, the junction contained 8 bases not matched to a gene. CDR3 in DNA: TGTGCCAGCAGTGAAACCGGGACAGGAGGGGATGAGCAGTTCTTC. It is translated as CASSETGTGGDEQFF.

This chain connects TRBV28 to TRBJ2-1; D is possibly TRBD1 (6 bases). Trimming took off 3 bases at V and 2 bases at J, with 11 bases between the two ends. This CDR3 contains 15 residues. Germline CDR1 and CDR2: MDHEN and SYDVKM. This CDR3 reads CASSFGDIPYNEQFF. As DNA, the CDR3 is TGTGCCAGCAGTTTTGGGGACATCCCCTACAATGAGCAGTTCTTC.

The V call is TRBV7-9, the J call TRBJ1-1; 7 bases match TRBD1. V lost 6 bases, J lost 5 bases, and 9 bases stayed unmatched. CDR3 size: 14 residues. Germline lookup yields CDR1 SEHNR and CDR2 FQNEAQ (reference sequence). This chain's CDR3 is CASSFDRAETEAFF. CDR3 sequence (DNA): TGTGCCAGCAGTTTTGACAGGGCAGAAACTGAAGCTTTCTTT.

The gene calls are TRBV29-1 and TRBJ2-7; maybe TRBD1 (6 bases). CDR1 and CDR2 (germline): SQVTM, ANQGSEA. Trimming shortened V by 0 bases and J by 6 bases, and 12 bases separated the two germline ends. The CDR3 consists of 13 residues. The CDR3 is CSVEEGGIGEQYF. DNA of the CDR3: TGCAGCGTTGAAGAAGGGGGAATTGGCGAGCAGTACTTC.

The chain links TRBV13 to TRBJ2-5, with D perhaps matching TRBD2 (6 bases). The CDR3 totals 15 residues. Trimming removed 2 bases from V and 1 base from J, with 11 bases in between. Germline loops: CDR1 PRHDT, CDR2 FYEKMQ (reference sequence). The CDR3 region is CASSLLDSGQETQYF. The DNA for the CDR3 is TGTGCCAGCAGCTTATTGGATAGCGGCCAAGAGACCCAGTACTTC.

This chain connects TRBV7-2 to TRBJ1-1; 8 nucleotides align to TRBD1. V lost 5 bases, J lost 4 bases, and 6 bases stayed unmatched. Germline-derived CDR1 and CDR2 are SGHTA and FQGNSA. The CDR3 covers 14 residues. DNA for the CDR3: TGTGCCAGCAGCGCTGGACAGGGTAGCACTGAAGCTTTCTTT. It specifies CASSAGQGSTEAFF. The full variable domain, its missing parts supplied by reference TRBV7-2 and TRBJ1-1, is GAGVSQSPSNKVTEKGKDVELRCDPISGHTALYWYRQSLGQGLEFLIYFQGNSAPDKSGLPSDRFSAERTGGSVSTLTIQRTQQEDSAVYLCASSAGQGSTEAFFGQGTRLTVV.

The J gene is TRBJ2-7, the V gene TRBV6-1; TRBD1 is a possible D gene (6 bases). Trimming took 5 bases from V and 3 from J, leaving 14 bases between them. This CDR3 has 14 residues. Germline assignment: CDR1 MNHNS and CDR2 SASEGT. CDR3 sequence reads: CASSTQGTSYEQYF. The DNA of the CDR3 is TGTGCCAGCAGTACTCAGGGGACCAGCTACGAGCAGTACTTC.

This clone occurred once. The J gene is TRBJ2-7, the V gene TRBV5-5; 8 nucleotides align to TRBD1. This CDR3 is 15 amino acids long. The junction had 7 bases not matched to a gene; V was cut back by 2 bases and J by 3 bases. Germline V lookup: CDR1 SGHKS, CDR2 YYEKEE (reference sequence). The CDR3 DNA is TGTGCCAGCAGCTTCAAGGACAGGGTTGACTACGAGCAGTACTTC. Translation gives CASSFKDRVDYEQYF.

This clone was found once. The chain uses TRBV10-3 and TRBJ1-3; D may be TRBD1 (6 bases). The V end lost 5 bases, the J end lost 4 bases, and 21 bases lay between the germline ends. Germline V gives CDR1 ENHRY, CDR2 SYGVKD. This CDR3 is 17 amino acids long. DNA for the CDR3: TGTGCCATCAGTCAAACCCCGGCTGGGACACCCGGAAACACCATATATTTT. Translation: CAISQTPAGTPGNTIYF.